This T cell receptor (beta chain) was observed in a study of CD8+ T cells in alopecia areata. Across the study: Treatment comprised oral tofacitinib, 5 to 10 mg twice daily, in treated patients.

Extraction of RNA preceded its reverse transcription into cDNA, which served as the sequencing template. Generated by immunoSEQ multiplex PCR, the TCRdb table keeps only in-frame clones and is missing some. The data show 95,000 to 100,000 clones, about 58% seen once. There are 15 residues in the CDR3. Trimming removed 5 bases from V and 1 base from J; junction bases left unmatched: 7. Germline V lookup: CDR1 MDHEN, CDR2 SYDVKM. This clone was recorded a few times. Treatment: oral pan-JAK inhibitor, 5-10 mg twice daily. From alopecia areata patients, lesional scalp punch biopsies and peripheral blood were collected.

The sample here was CD8+ T cells sorted from blood, taken at week 4, from a patient treated with tofacitinib. The clonotype originates from a human donor with alopecia areata. The rearrangement uses TRBV28 and TRBJ2-7; 8 bases match TRBD1. In DNA, the CDR3 is TGTGCCAGCAGTCTAACGCAGGGGGCATCCTACGAGCAGTACTTC. It encodes CASSLTQGASYEQYF.